The 29 T cell receptor beta chains presented below share a single source sample, sequenced in a study of blood T cell repertoires in COVID-19. Generated by immunoSEQ multiplex PCR, the TCRdb table keeps only in-frame clones and is missing some. The sample shows around 180,000 clones, 80% to 90% of them seen only once. What was sequenced was peripheral blood. These receptors came from a man aged 40-55 years with active or convalescent COVID-19.

The chain recombines TRBV6-5 with TRBJ1-4; D may be TRBD1 (6 bases). This CDR3 spans 13 amino acids. V was cut by 7 bases and J by 6 bases, with 12 bases left in between. The germline CDR1 and CDR2 sequences are MNHEY and SVGAGI. CDR3 nucleotides: TGTGCCAGCACCGGACAGACATATGAAAAACTGTTTTTT. Protein: CASTGQTYEKLFF.

The chain employs TRBV7-6 and TRBJ1-1, with a tentative D call TRBD1 (5 bases). The germline V gene has CDR1 SGHVS and CDR2 FNYEAQ. The germline V and J ends were trimmed by 4 bases and 5 bases, with 8 bases remaining between them. The CDR3 length is 12 residues. The CDR3 is CASSYGGTEAFF. In nucleotides, the CDR3 is TGTGCCAGCAGCTATGGGGGGACTGAAGCTTTCTTT.

The genes are TRBV30 and TRBJ1-2, with D tentatively TRBD1 (6 bases). Germline V gene lookup returns CDR1 GTSNPN and CDR2 SVGIG (reference sequence). This CDR3 has 15 amino acids. V shed 5 bases and J shed 7 bases, with 23 bases lying between them. The CDR3 sequence: CAWSRKGGRALGYTF. The CDR3 DNA reads TGTGCCTGGTCCCGGAAGGGGGGGAGGGCGCTTGGCTACACCTTC.

This sequence joins TRBV5-5 and TRBJ2-7, with TRBD2 matching 10 bases. CDR1 SGHKS and CDR2 YYEKEE come from the germline V gene (reference sequence). After removal of 1 base from V and 2 bases from J, the junction contained 9 bases not matched to a gene. The CDR3 is 17 residues long. DNA of the CDR3: TGTGCCAGCAGCTTGCACTCCCTAGCGGGGGCTCCCTACGAGCAGTACTTC. Its protein product is CASSLHSLAGAPYEQYF.

This clone was recorded a few times. The DNA for the CDR3 is TGCGCCAGCAGCCAGCGATGGGGGGATGACTACGAGCAGTACTTC. Protein sequence: CASSQRWGDDYEQYF. The chain links TRBV4-3 to TRBJ2-7; the D gene is possibly TRBD2 (6 bases). The CDR3 loop spans 15 amino acids. V lost 3 bases and J lost 3, with 15 bases in between. Germline V gene lookup returns CDR1 LGHNA and CDR2 YSLEER.

In this sample, this clone turned up a few times. The V gene is TRBV11-2, the J gene TRBJ1-3; 7 nucleotides match TRBD1. V lost 6 bases to trimming and J lost 1 base; unmatched junction nucleotides: 9. The CDR3 runs to 16 residues. Germline values: CDR1 SGHAT, CDR2 FQNNGV. CDR3 loop: CASRRVGGRSGNTIYF. CDR3 sequence (DNA): TGTGCCAGCAGACGAGTAGGGGGCCGGTCTGGAAACACCATATATTTT.

DNA for the CDR3: TGCGCCAGCAGCCAAGATGGAGGCTACGAGCAGTACTTC. This translates into CASSQDGGYEQYF. The chain employs TRBV4-3 and TRBJ2-7, with D possibly matching TRBD2 (5 bases). The V gene's germline CDR1 is LGHNA and CDR2 YSLEER. The CDR3 covers 13 residues. V was shortened by 0 bases and J by 3 bases, with 6 bases between the two germline ends.

The chain has TRBV29-1 and TRBJ1-1; no clear D. This CDR3 is 13 amino acids long. Germline CDR1 SQVTM, CDR2 ANQGSEA. The V and J ends lost 4 bases and 0 bases respectively, with 9 bases between them. The CDR3 sequence: CSVVSFMNTEAFF. In DNA, the CDR3 is TGCAGCGTTGTGAGTTTTATGAACACTGAAGCTTTCTTT.

The V and J genes are TRBV5-6 and TRBJ1-2, with TRBD1 matching over 10 bases. The V and J ends lost 4 bases and 2 bases, in that order; junction bases with no gene match: 14. The germline gives CDR1 SGHDT, CDR2 YYEEEE. CDR3 length equals 18 residues. The CDR3 DNA is TGTGCCAGCAGCCACCTAGTCAGACAGGGGGCAAAAAACTATGGCTACACCTTC. Translating gives CASSHLVRQGAKNYGYTF.

The rearrangement links TRBV5-1 to TRBJ2-2; 7 bases fit TRBD1. This CDR3 has 15 amino acids. V shed 5 bases and J 1 base; nucleotides not matched to a gene: 5. Germline CDR1 reads SGHRS; CDR2 reads YFSETQ. CDR3 sequence: CASSEGAGNTGELFF. The CDR3 DNA sequence: TGCGCCAGCAGTGAGGGGGCAGGGAACACCGGGGAGCTGTTTTTT. Full variable domain (missing parts from reference TRBV5-1 and TRBJ2-2): KAGVTQTPRYLIKTRGQQVTLSCSPISGHRSVSWYQQTPGQGLQFLFEYFSETQRNKGNFPGRFSGRQFSNSRSEMNVSTLELGDSALYLCASSEGAGNTGELFFGEGSRLTVL.

The chain employs TRBV6-5 and TRBJ2-7; 9 bases map to TRBD1. The CDR3 extends over 14 amino acids. In germline, CDR1 is MNHEY, CDR2 SVGAGI. V shed 10 bases, J shed 2 bases, and the junction held 9 bases outside the gene matches. This CDR3 reads CATSPDRGPYEQYF. In DNA form, the CDR3 reads TGTGCCACCTCCCCGGACAGGGGACCCTACGAGCAGTACTTC.

The chain links TRBV2 to TRBJ1-1, with 10 bases lining up with TRBD1. V was pared by 7 bases and J by 4 bases, with 9 bases of the junction left unmatched. The CDR3 is 15 amino acids. Germline CDR1 reads SNHLY; CDR2 reads FYNNEI. This CDR3 is CASIPTGTGVTEAFF. The CDR3 coding sequence is TGTGCCAGCATTCCCACCGGGACAGGGGTCACTGAAGCTTTCTTT.

This clone showed up just a few times. The rearrangement joins TRBV19 to TRBJ1-1; weak D call: TRBD1 (5 bases). V was trimmed by 1 base and J by 0 bases, leaving 12 bases between them. The CDR3 runs to 16 residues. Germline CDR1 is LNHDA and CDR2 is SQIVND (reference sequence). This chain's CDR3 is CASSIGAGTLNTEAFF. As DNA, the CDR3 is TGTGCCAGTAGTATAGGGGCCGGGACTTTGAACACTGAAGCTTTCTTT.

This clone was seen once. The chain couples TRBV12-3 or TRBV12-4 to TRBJ2-3; D not resolved. Trimming removed 8 bases at V and 1 base at J, with 7 bases between. This CDR3 comprises 12 residues. CDR3 residues: CASGTGTDTQYF. CDR3 DNA: TGTGCCAGCGGAACAGGCACAGATACGCAGTATTTT.

The chain couples TRBV5-4 to TRBJ1-2; tentatively, D is TRBD1 (6 bases). Looked up from germline, CDR1 is SGHNT and CDR2 is YYREEE (reference sequence). The CDR3 sequence is 13 residues long. V lost 2 bases and J 8 bases, leaving 13 bases between the germline ends. CDR3 amino acids: CASSLQGPEGYTF. In DNA, the CDR3 is TGTGCCAGCAGCTTACAGGGCCCCGAGGGCTACACCTTC.

The gene calls are TRBV27 and TRBJ1-2; 9 bases agree with TRBD1. V lost 0 bases, J lost 2 bases, and 1 base stayed unmatched. The CDR3 runs to 15 residues. The germline gives CDR1 MNHEY, CDR2 SMNVEV (reference sequence). The CDR3 DNA is TGTGCCAGCAGTTTATCGGGACAGGGCAACTATGGCTACACCTTC. It codes for CASSLSGQGNYGYTF.

The V gene is TRBV9, the J gene TRBJ2-3; D might be TRBD2 (5 bases). Germline V gene lookup returns CDR1 SGDLS and CDR2 YYNGEE. The CDR3 has 14 amino acids. Trimming shortened V by 3 bases and J by 4 bases, and 12 bases separated the two germline ends. CDR3 in amino acids: CASSALDLSDTQYF. CDR3 nucleotide sequence: TGTGCCAGCAGCGCACTAGATTTGTCAGATACGCAGTATTTT.

In the case of this clone: Other DNA sequences from this sample encode an identical CDR3 as well. V and J are TRBV18 and TRBJ1-4; TRBD1 is a possible D gene (6 bases). The CDR3 is 15 residues long. V lost 3 bases and J 8 bases, leaving 16 bases between the germline ends. Germline V gene sequence: CDR1 KGHSH, CDR2 LQKENI. The chain's CDR3 is CASSPGTGTGEKLFF. The DNA of the CDR3 is TGTGCCAGCTCACCGGGTACAGGGACGGGCGAAAAACTGTTTTTT. The full variable domain, rest sourced from reference TRBV18 and TRBJ1-4, is NAGVMQNPRHLVRRRGQEARLRCSPMKGHSHVYWYRQLPEEGLKFMVYLQKENIIDESGMPKERFSAEFPKEGPSILRIQQVVRGDSAAYFCASSPGTGTGEKLFFGSGTQLSVL.

The chain has TRBV28 and TRBJ2-1; 12 bases fit TRBD1. CDR3 length: 17 residues. The ends lost 6 bases at V and 6 bases at J; junction bases unmatched: 12. CDR1 and CDR2 (germline): MDHEN, SYDVKM. The CDR3, as DNA: TGTGCCAGCAGGAGCGGGACAGGGGGCTATAATGCCAATGAGCAGTTCTTC. This gives the protein CASRSGTGGYNANEQFF.

The V and J genes are TRBV6-1 and TRBJ1-2; tentatively, D is TRBD1 (5 bases). V was clipped by 1 base and J by 8 bases, with 11 bases between them. Germline values: CDR1 MNHNS, CDR2 SASEGT. The CDR3 loop spans 13 amino acids. The CDR3 is CASSEVQGGGYTF. CDR3 coding DNA: TGTGCCAGCAGTGAAGTTCAGGGCGGAGGCTACACCTTC.

This chain links TRBV13 with TRBJ2-1, with 9 bases identical to TRBD1. The CDR3 spans 15 residues. In germline, CDR1 is PRHDT, CDR2 FYEKMQ (reference sequence). After removal of 5 bases from V and 3 bases from J, the junction contained 5 bases not matched to a gene. The CDR3 region is CASSPTGGRYNEQFF. In nucleotides, the CDR3 is TGTGCCAGCAGCCCAACAGGGGGCCGCTACAATGAGCAGTTCTTC.

As regards this clone: One end of the junction fails to match germline, which may point to a read error. The rearrangement links TRBV7-7 to TRBJ1-3; TRBD1 aligns across 7 bases. From germline, CDR1 is SSHAT and CDR2 FNYEAQ (reference sequence). This CDR3 comprises 14 residues. The CDR3 is CASRGQSSGNTIYF. CDR3 DNA: TGTGCTAGCAGGGGACAGAGCTCTGGAAACACCATATATTTT.

V is TRBV19 and J is TRBJ1-5; the D is unclear. With 3 bases removed from V and 5 bases from J, the gap between germline ends came to 14 bases. The germline V gene has CDR1 LNHDA and CDR2 SQIVND (reference sequence). The CDR3 is made up of 15 amino acids. As DNA, the CDR3 is TGTGCCAGTAGTATGGAGGGAGGCCTCCATCAGCCCCAGCATTTT. It is translated as CASSMEGGLHQPQHF.

The rearrangement joins TRBV12-5 to TRBJ1-2, with 7 positions matching TRBD1. CDR1 is LGHNT, CDR2 FRNRAP, per germline. The trim removed 1 base at V and 7 bases at J, leaving 9 bases unmatched. The CDR3 covers 15 residues. This chain's CDR3 is CASGLGGITGAGYTF. CDR3 nucleotide sequence: TGTGCTAGTGGTTTGGGGGGAATTACAGGGGCTGGCTACACCTTC.

The chain carries TRBV11-2 and TRBJ2-2; 10 positions match TRBD1. Losses at the gene ends were 0 bases for V and 5 bases for J; bases not matched to a gene: 3. Germline V lookup: CDR1 SGHAT, CDR2 FQNNGV. The CDR3 runs 16 residues. This chain's CDR3 is CASSLDWGQGTGELFF. DNA for the CDR3: TGTGCCAGCAGCTTAGATTGGGGACAGGGGACCGGGGAGCTGTTTTTT.

In nucleotides, the CDR3 is TGTGCCTGGAATAGGGCAGGGGAAAAACTGTTTTTT. Amino acid sequence: CAWNRAGEKLFF. This chain joins TRBV30 and TRBJ1-4, with D perhaps matching TRBD1 (5 bases). This CDR3 contains 12 residues. Germline V gene data show CDR1 as GTSNPN and CDR2 as SVGIG (reference sequence). Trimming pared 4 bases from V and 8 bases from J, leaving 11 bases between.

The chain couples TRBV24-1 to TRBJ2-7; D not resolved. Germline CDR1 KGHDR, CDR2 SFDVKD. This CDR3 is 14 amino acids long. Trimming pared 3 bases from V and 3 bases from J, leaving 11 bases between. The CDR3 loop reads CATSDSGSIYEQYF. For the CDR3, the DNA is TGTGCCACCAGTGATAGTGGCAGTATCTACGAGCAGTACTTC.

Here the CDR3 DNA reads TGCGCCAGCAGCCAAATATACAGGGGGCGCGAAAAACTGTTTTTT. Translating gives CASSQIYRGREKLFF. The chain is built from TRBV4-1 and TRBJ1-4; 9 bases are a match to TRBD1. The CDR3 length is 15 residues. Germline V lookup: CDR1 MGHRA, CDR2 YSYEKL. V dropped 2 bases and J dropped 8; count of bases not matched to a gene: 6.

The CDR3 loop reads CASSIGTGNYGYTF. In DNA form, the CDR3 reads TGTGCCAGCAGCATAGGGACAGGAAACTATGGCTACACCTTC. The chain links TRBV5-6 to TRBJ1-2, with 8 positions matching TRBD1. The CDR3 is 14 residues long. The V gene's germline CDR1 is SGHDT and CDR2 YYEEEE. J lost 2 bases, V lost 4 bases, and 4 bases had no gene match.